The rows below give T cell receptor beta chains drawn from one sample of a study of blood T cells in healthy people across ages. TCRdb processed the 5' RACE reads anew with MiXCR; each CDR3 protein has one entry. The sample lists roughly 790,000 distinct CDR3 sequences, about 42% seen once, with around a fifth in the top ten. The sample consisted of blood. Source of these receptors: a woman in her sixties or seventies in good health. The CDR3 runs from the conserved cysteine through the conserved F or W. A D gene is named only where the DNA matches it firmly. Expanded clones get a size class; other rows say once, few or many, or leave the size out.

cdr3_nt cdr3_aa clone_size j_call v_call d_call
TGTGCTAGTGGTTTGACGGACAGGGTTAATGAGCAGTTATTC CASGLTDRVNEQLF once TRBJ2-1 TRBV12-5 TRBD1
TGTGCCAGCAGCACGGGACAGGGGTACGAGCAGTACTTC CASSTGQGYEQYF many TRBJ2-7 TRBV7-9 TRBD1
TGTGCCAGCAGTGGGGGACCGGGACTAGGGGCCCTGAATGAGCAGTTCTTC CASSGGPGLGALNEQFF many TRBJ2-1 TRBV9 TRBD2
TGTGCCAGCAGTGACTCGGCGGGAGGGGCCAATGAGCAGTTCTTC CASSDSAGGANEQFF - TRBJ2-1 TRBV6-4 TRBD2
TGTGCCAGCATGATAGTATCAGATACGCAGTATTTT CASMIVSDTQYF few TRBJ2-3 TRBV7-8 -
TGCGCCAGCAGCACTAGCGGGGGGCATTCCTACAATGAGCAGTTCTTC CASSTSGGHSYNEQFF few TRBJ2-1 TRBV5-1 TRBD2
TGCGCCAGCAGCCAAGAATTCAGGGTTTCCGGGGAGCTGTTTTTT CASSQEFRVSGELFF - TRBJ2-2 TRBV4-3 -
TGCAGTCCGACCGGGGGTGCTGCCTATGGCTACACCTTC CSPTGGAAYGYTF - TRBJ1-2 TRBV20-1 -
TGTGCCAGCCGATCAAGCCCAGGGAGATACGAGCAGTACTTC CASRSSPGRYEQYF - TRBJ2-7 TRBV27 -
TGCAGTGCTAGAGGATTTAGCGGGAGGTGGAATGAGCAGTTCTTC CSARGFSGRWNEQFF - TRBJ2-1 TRBV20-1 TRBD2
TGCGCCAGCAGCCAAGTTTTGGCTAGAAGATACTACGAGCAGTACTTC CASSQVLARRYYEQYF - TRBJ2-7 TRBV4-1 -
TGTGCCAGCAGCTTAAGGACCGGCCCCTACGAGCAGTACTTC CASSLRTGPYEQYF few TRBJ2-7 TRBV7-9 -
TGCGCCAGCAGCTTGGAGGGACAGGGGGCACCAGATACGCAGTATTTT CASSLEGQGAPDTQYF - TRBJ2-3 TRBV5-1 TRBD1
TGCAGTGCTAGTTTTGCGGGTGGCTACACCTTC CSASFAGGYTF - TRBJ1-2 TRBV20-1 -
TGCGCCAGCAGTGGACAGTCGAACACCGGGGAGCTGTTTTTT CASSGQSNTGELFF - TRBJ2-2 TRBV5-1 -
TGTGCCAGCAGTGGGACTAGCGGGGGGTACAATGAGCAGTTCTTC CASSGTSGGYNEQFF many TRBJ2-1 TRBV12-3/TRBV12-4 TRBD2
TGTGCCAGCAGCGTAGGCGCAATCACAGATACGCAGTATTTT CASSVGAITDTQYF - TRBJ2-3 TRBV9 -
TGCAGTGCTAGAGAGACAGGGGCGAATAATTCACCCCTCCACTTT CSARETGANNSPLHF - TRBJ1-6 TRBV20-1 TRBD1
TGTGCCAGCAGCAACCCCGGAGGGCCCACAGATACGCAGTATTTT CASSNPGGPTDTQYF few TRBJ2-3 TRBV7-2 -
TGTGCCAGTGGGGGCGGGAGGGCCAACAATGAGCAGTTCTTC CASGGGRANNEQFF - TRBJ2-1 TRBV19 TRBD2
TGCGCCAGCAGCCAAGTTTGGGGCACAGAGACGCAGTATTTT CASSQVWGTETQYF once TRBJ2-3 TRBV4-3 -
TGTGCCAGCAGTTACTCGCCCACCCACGGGGACACTGAAGCTTTCTTT CASSYSPTHGDTEAFF - TRBJ1-1 TRBV6-5 -
TGCAGTACTCACGACAGAAACACAGATACGCAGTATTTT CSTHDRNTDTQYF - TRBJ2-3 TRBV20-1 -
TGCGCCAGCAGCTTGGACAGTAAGCAGCCCCAGCATTTT CASSLDSKQPQHF - TRBJ1-5 TRBV5-1 -
TGTGCCAGCACCAGACAGGGGACCGACGAGCAGTACTTC CASTRQGTDEQYF few TRBJ2-7 TRBV6-5 TRBD1
TGTGCCAGCAGCCCAGGAGGGACAGGGGGCTACGAGCAGTACTTC CASSPGGTGGYEQYF few TRBJ2-7 TRBV7-2 TRBD1
TGTGCCAGCAGCCCCCCCGTGGGGGGGGCTGCGGAGACCCAGTACTTC CASSPPVGGAAETQYF few TRBJ2-5 TRBV7-2 -
TGTGCCACCGGACTGCACACCGGGGAGCTGTTTTTT CATGLHTGELFF once TRBJ2-2 TRBV24-1 -
TGCAGCGGAAAGGGACGGGGGGGAGAGACCCAGTACTTC CSGKGRGGETQYF few TRBJ2-5 TRBV20-1 TRBD2